A single T cell receptor beta chain is shown here with its context. Its specificity is not known. The donor cohort consisted entirely of Caucasian adults residing in Nashville, Tennessee. Naive CD45RA+ and memory CD45RA-negative subsets were split from CD4+ cells. The CDR3 totals 13 residues. Trimming took 5 bases from V and 2 from J, leaving 12 bases between them. Germline values: CDR1 GTSNPN, CDR2 SVGIG (reference sequence). These data belong to a study of shared clonotypes between healthy human individuals. Whole-study results and caveats: Generation probability values for non-shared clonotypes were lower than those for clonotypes shared by all four donors.

Some clones are missing from TCRdb's copy, which holds only in-frame ones; the method was immunoSEQ multiplex PCR. The top ten clones hold more than 0.1% of a sample with 2 million to 2.5 million clones, approximately 94% of them seen once. This sequence joins TRBV30 and TRBJ2-5; TRBD2 might be the D (6 bases). The receptor's source is a man between 18 and 35 years old in good health. Input material: naive CD4+ T cells sorted from blood. Stated subset: CD45RA+ positively selected. The CDR3 loop reads CAWALGGQETQYF. The CDR3 coding sequence is TGTGCCTGGGCTCTGGGGGGTCAAGAGACCCAGTACTTC.